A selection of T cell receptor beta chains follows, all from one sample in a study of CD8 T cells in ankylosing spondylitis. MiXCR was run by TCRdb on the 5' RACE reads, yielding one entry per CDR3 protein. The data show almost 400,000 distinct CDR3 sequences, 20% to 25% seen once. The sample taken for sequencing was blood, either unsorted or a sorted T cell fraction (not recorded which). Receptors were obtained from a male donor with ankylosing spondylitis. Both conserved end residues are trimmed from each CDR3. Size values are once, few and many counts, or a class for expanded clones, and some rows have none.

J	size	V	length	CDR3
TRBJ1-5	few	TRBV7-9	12	ASSPGQPNQPQH
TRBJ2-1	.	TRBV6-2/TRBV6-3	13	ASRPSGISYNEQF
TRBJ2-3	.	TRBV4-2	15	ASSPYRSSGSTDTQY
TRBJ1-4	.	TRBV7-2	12	ASSLRRDREKLF
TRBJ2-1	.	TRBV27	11	ASSYSRSNEQF
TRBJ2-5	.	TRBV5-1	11	ASSLQVAETQY
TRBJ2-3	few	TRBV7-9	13	ASSYLAGGPDTQY
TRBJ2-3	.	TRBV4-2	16	ASSQDQREGLSTDTQY
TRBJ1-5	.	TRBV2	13	ASSPPGTGYQPQH
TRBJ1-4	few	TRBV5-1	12	ASSLGQGFGKLF
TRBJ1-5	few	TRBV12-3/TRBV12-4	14	ASRQTGGGGNQPQH
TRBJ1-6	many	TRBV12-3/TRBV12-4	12	ASSFRHLGSPLH
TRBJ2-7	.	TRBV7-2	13	ASSWDPTGAYEQY
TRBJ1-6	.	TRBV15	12	ATSRDRFNSPLH
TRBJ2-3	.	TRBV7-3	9	ASSSKDTQY
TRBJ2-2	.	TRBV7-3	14	ASSSDGGTNTGELF
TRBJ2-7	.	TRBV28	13	ASSLSGRAPYEQY
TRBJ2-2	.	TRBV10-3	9	AIRATGELF
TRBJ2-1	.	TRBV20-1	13	SARGGLAGGLEQF
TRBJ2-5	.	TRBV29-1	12	SVARGGYQETQY
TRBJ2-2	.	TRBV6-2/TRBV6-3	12	ASRERRNTGELF
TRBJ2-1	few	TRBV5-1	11	ASSLTAQDEQF
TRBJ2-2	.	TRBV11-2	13	ASSRGLAGERELF
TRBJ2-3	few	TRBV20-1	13	SARVGFGGTDTQY
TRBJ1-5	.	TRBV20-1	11	SARTDRASPQH
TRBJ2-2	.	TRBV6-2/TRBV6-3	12	ATIGQGWTGELF
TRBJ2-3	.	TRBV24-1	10	ATSEGIDTQY
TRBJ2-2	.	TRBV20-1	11	SAVSANTGELF
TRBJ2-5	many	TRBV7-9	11	ASSTTGLETQY
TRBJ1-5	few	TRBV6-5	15	ASSCPGQGDSNQPQH
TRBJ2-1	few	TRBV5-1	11	ASSDLQGSEQF
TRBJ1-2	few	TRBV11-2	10	ASSLEGFGYT
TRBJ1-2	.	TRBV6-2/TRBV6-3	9	ASSYQAGYT
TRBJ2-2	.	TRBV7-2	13	ASSVIGHKTGELF
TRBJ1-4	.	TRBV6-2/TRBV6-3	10	ASSQAGEKLF
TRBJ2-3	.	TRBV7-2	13	ASSVTSGSRDTQY
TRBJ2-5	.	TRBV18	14	ASSPPSSAALSTQY
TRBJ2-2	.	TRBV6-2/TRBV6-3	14	ASFPRGDWYTGELF
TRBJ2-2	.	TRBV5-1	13	ASSLDQPNTGELF
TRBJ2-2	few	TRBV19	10	ASSSGAGELF
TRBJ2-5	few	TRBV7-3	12	ASSLSHHQETQY
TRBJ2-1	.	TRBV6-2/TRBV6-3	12	ASRIRSSYNEQF
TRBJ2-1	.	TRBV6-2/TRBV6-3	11	ASNSGQWDEQF
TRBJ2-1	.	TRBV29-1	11	SVRDSGHNEQF
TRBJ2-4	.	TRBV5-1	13	ASSLSRSAKNIQY
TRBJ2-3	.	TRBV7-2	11	ASSTTTGYTQY
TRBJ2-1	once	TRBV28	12	ASSPTGIYNEQF
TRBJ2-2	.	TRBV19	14	ASSHGAGGYTGELF
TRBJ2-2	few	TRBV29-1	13	SVGRLPLASGELF
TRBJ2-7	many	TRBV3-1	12	ASRRTSGSYEQY
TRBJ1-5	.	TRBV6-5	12	ASSYSIDRQPQH